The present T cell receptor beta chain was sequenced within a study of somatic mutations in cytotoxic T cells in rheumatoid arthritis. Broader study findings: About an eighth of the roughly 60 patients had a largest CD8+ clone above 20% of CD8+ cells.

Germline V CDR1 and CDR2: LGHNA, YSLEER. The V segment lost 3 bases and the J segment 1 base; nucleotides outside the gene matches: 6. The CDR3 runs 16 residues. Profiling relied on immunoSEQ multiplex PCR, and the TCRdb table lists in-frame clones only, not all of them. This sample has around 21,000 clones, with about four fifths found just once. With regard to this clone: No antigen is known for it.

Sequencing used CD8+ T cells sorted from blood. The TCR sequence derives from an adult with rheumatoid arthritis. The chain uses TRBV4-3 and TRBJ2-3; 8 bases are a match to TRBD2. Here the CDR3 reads CASSHRSGGGTDTQYF. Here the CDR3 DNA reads TGCGCCAGCAGCCATCGGTCCGGGGGGGGCACAGATACGCAGTATTTT.